This T cell receptor beta chain was observed in a study of T cells in Graves' hyperthyroidism and ophthalmopathy. General study findings and limits: Blood also held most thyroid clonotypes expanded beyond 0.001. The model's output predicted ophthalmopathy at a median of about 6.5 months prior to onset.

The source material, RNA transcripts, was used to amplify TCR beta CDR3 regions. The HTBI primer set drove a first-round RT-PCR of the TCR CDR3. TCRdb used MiXCR to reprocess the multiplex PCR reads, holding one entry per CDR3 protein. The sample holds about 500,000 distinct CDR3 sequences; about 45% are singletons and the top ten take around 44%. With respect to this clonotype: Antigen specificity is unknown.

The study left out patients who had uncontrolled infection, other autoimmune disease, pregnancy or lactation. Clinical symptoms, serum thyroxine, TRAb, thyroid ultrasound and orbital computed tomography established diagnosis. The sample comprised peripheral blood or thyroid tissue (not recorded which). This TCR derives from an adult woman with Graves' disease, either hyperthyroidism or ophthalmopathy (not recorded which).

The DNA of the CDR3 is TGTGCCAGCAGGGACCCACCTGGCACTGAAGCTTTCTTT. This codes for CASRDPPGTEAFF. The rearrangement links TRBV28 to TRBJ1-1, with no clear D. V gave up 6 bases and J gave up 4 bases, with 12 bases separating them. This CDR3 spans 13 amino acids. The germline V gene encodes CDR1 MDHEN and CDR2 SYDVKM.